This T cell receptor beta chain emerged from a study of shared clonotypes between healthy human individuals. Turning to the study itself: With ages of 18 to 49, the donors were a couple of women and a few men.

This clone was counted a single time. Its antigen is not identified. Positive CCR7 selection of CD45RO-negative cells yielded the naive CD8 cells, and terminally differentiated effector memory CD45RA+ cells were excluded. Study-level points and caveats: Only blood samples were collected, and tissue repertoires likely differ. Naive CD4 clonotype sharing across four donors was around 5.5%.

Running of the assay took place at deep level. Clones were read by immunoSEQ multiplex PCR, and TCRdb kept only the in-frame ones, dropping some. This sample has about 800,000 clones, with about 96% found just once. Trimming cost V 1 base and J 2 bases, with 8 bases left between them. Germline V gene lookup returns CDR1 MGHRA and CDR2 YSYEKL. CDR3 length: 14 amino acids. The chain combines TRBV4-1 with TRBJ1-1; D is unresolved. Material for sequencing was naive CD8+ T cells sorted from blood. The TCR sequence derives from a man aged 25-45 years in good health. The DNA of the CDR3 is TGCGCCAGCAGCCAAGGCAACAGCAACACTGAAGCTTTCTTT. Translating it yields CASSQGNSNTEAFF.